Listed below are T cell receptor beta chains from one sample, sequenced in a study of T cells after yellow fever vaccination. MiXCR, run by TCRdb on the 5' RACE reads, gives a single entry per CDR3 protein. This table has a few hundred thousand distinct CDR3 sequences, 13% appearing once. The sequencing here drew on CD4+ T cells sorted from PBMCs, taken 45 days after the yellow fever booster vaccination. Every receptor here comes from a man aged 30 to 39 who received the YFV17D yellow fever vaccine. Each CDR3 is given with its conserved first and last residue. A D gene is named only where the DNA matches it firmly. Where a row states a size, it is once, few, many or the class of an expanded clone; other rows omit it.

V: TRBV6-2/TRBV6-3; size: -; J: TRBJ2-1; D: -; DNA: TGTGCCAGCAGGGAAGGACTACACACCTACAATGAGCAGTTCTTC; CDR3: CASREGLHTYNEQFF
V: TRBV10-3; size: many; J: TRBJ2-7; D: TRBD2; DNA: TGTGCCATCAGTGAGAGGGGACTAGCGGGAGGGCCTGCCGAGCAGTACTTC; CDR3: CAISERGLAGGPAEQYF
V: TRBV5-1; size: few; J: TRBJ1-1; D: TRBD1; DNA: TGCGCCAGCAAGGACAGGGCTGGATCGCTTTCAGCTTTCTTT; CDR3: CASKDRAGSLSAFF
V: TRBV19; size: few; J: TRBJ1-1; D: -; DNA: TGTGCCAGTAGTATTGTCTTGAACACTGAAGCTTTCTTT; CDR3: CASSIVLNTEAFF
V: TRBV12-3/TRBV12-4; size: -; J: TRBJ2-5; D: -; DNA: TGTGCCAGCAGTCTCTACCGTAACTGGGGGACCCAGTACTTC; CDR3: CASSLYRNWGTQYF
V: TRBV29-1; size: many; J: TRBJ2-5; D: -; DNA: TGCAGCGTAGAGACCCAGTACTTC; CDR3: CSVETQYF
V: TRBV20-1; size: few; J: TRBJ2-7; D: -; DNA: TGCAGTGCTAGAGAGGCCAGAACCTACGAGCAGTACTTC; CDR3: CSAREARTYEQYF
V: TRBV20-1; size: -; J: TRBJ2-6; D: -; DNA: TGCAGTGCTAGTAAAGGGGGACCTGGGGCCAACGTCCTGACTTTC; CDR3: CSASKGGPGANVLTF
V: TRBV7-2; size: -; J: TRBJ2-7; D: -; DNA: TGTGCCAGCAGCTTAGGTCCCAGGGACTCACCATCCTACGAGCAGTACTTC; CDR3: CASSLGPRDSPSYEQYF
V: TRBV5-1; size: -; J: TRBJ2-5; D: TRBD1; DNA: TGCGCCAGCAGTTCCGAGATCCCACAGGGGACCAACTTC; CDR3: CASSSEIPQGTNF
V: TRBV3-1; size: many; J: TRBJ1-5; D: TRBD1; DNA: TGCGCCAGCAGCCAGGACAGGGACCAGCCCCAGCATTTT; CDR3: CASSQDRDQPQHF
V: TRBV10-3; size: few; J: TRBJ2-5; D: -; DNA: TGTGCCATCAGTGGAGGGGGTGCGCAAGAGACCCAGTACTTC; CDR3: CAISGGGAQETQYF
V: TRBV12-3/TRBV12-4; size: few; J: TRBJ2-7; D: -; DNA: TGTGCCAGCAGTCTGGGACTTAACTACGAGCAGTACTTC; CDR3: CASSLGLNYEQYF
V: TRBV27; size: few; J: TRBJ1-1; D: -; DNA: TGTGCCAGCATTCCCATAGGCGGAGGGACTGAAGCTTTCTTT; CDR3: CASIPIGGGTEAFF
V: TRBV10-1; size: few; J: TRBJ2-1; D: TRBD2; DNA: TGCGCCAGCAGTGAGGGTCTAGCGGGGACCAATGAGCAGTTCTTC; CDR3: CASSEGLAGTNEQFF
V: TRBV7-2; size: few; J: TRBJ2-4; D: -; DNA: TGTGCCAGCAGCTTAGTCAGCCAAGCCAAAAACATTCAGTACTTC; CDR3: CASSLVSQAKNIQYF
V: TRBV9; size: many; J: TRBJ2-3; D: -; DNA: TGTGCCAGCTCTCGGGACCACACAGATACGCAGTATTTT; CDR3: CASSRDHTDTQYF
V: TRBV7-2; size: few; J: TRBJ2-3; D: -; DNA: TGTGCCAGCAGCTTCTTCGGCAGCACAGATACGCAGTATTTT; CDR3: CASSFFGSTDTQYF
V: TRBV15; size: -; J: TRBJ2-3; D: -; DNA: TGTGCCACCAGCAGAGTCCGGGACAGCACAGATACGCAGTATTTT; CDR3: CATSRVRDSTDTQYF
V: TRBV20-1; size: -; J: TRBJ2-7; D: TRBD2; DNA: TGCAGTGCTAGGGCGTCGCTAGCGGCCTACGAGCAGTACTTC; CDR3: CSARASLAAYEQYF
V: TRBV5-1; size: few; J: TRBJ2-2; D: -; DNA: TGCGCCAGCAGCTTGTGGTCCGCGGGTAGCACCGGGGAGCTGTTTTTT; CDR3: CASSLWSAGSTGELFF
V: TRBV3-1; size: -; J: TRBJ2-7; D: TRBD2; DNA: TGTGCCAGCAGCCCAGGCGGGAGAGACGAGCAGTACTTC; CDR3: CASSPGGRDEQYF
V: TRBV20-1; size: few; J: TRBJ2-7; D: -; DNA: TGCAGTGCTCCTCCTATCGGCGCACCGGACGAGCAGTACTTC; CDR3: CSAPPIGAPDEQYF
V: TRBV23-1; size: once; J: TRBJ2-1; D: -; DNA: TGCGCCAGCAGTCAATCGACTACGGGCAATGAGCAGTTCTTC; CDR3: CASSQSTTGNEQFF
V: TRBV27; size: -; J: TRBJ2-3; D: TRBD1; DNA: TGTGCCAGCAGTTTAGGGACAGGGCGTTTCGTGTCTACGCAGTATTTT; CDR3: CASSLGTGRFVSTQYF
V: TRBV18; size: few; J: TRBJ2-7; D: TRBD2; DNA: TGTGCCAGCTCACCTTCTGTTCTAGCGGGAGCCCACGAGCAGTACTTC; CDR3: CASSPSVLAGAHEQYF
V: TRBV5-5; size: few; J: TRBJ2-5; D: TRBD1; DNA: TGTGCCAGCAGCTTGATGGGACAGAATCGAGAGACCCAGTACTTC; CDR3: CASSLMGQNRETQYF
V: TRBV7-2; size: -; J: TRBJ2-7; D: -; DNA: TGTGCCAGCAGCATAAGCCACGAGCAGTACTTC; CDR3: CASSISHEQYF
V: TRBV20-1; size: few; J: TRBJ2-1; D: -; DNA: TGCAGTGCTAGAGATAACTCCCAGGCTGTTTGGTTCTTC; CDR3: CSARDNSQAVWFF
V: TRBV29-1; size: few; J: TRBJ2-3; D: -; DNA: TGCAGCGTTCCGGGTGGGACAGATACGCAGTATTTT; CDR3: CSVPGGTDTQYF
V: TRBV7-3; size: few; J: TRBJ2-7; D: -; DNA: TGTGCCAGCAGCTTAGGGGACCTCCGCGAGCAGTACTTC; CDR3: CASSLGDLREQYF
V: TRBV7-2; size: few; J: TRBJ2-5; D: TRBD1; DNA: TGTGCCAGCAGCCAAGGGACAGGGGGGACCCAGTACTTC; CDR3: CASSQGTGGTQYF
V: TRBV12-3/TRBV12-4; size: few; J: TRBJ2-2; D: -; DNA: TGTGCCTCCTCCCTCCGGGACACCGGGGAGCTGTTTTTT; CDR3: CASSLRDTGELFF
V: TRBV6-5; size: few; J: TRBJ2-3; D: TRBD2; DNA: TGTGCCAGCAGTTACGCGGGAGGAACAGATACGCAGTATTTT; CDR3: CASSYAGGTDTQYF
V: TRBV5-1; size: -; J: TRBJ2-1; D: TRBD2; DNA: TGCGCCAGCACTCGGACTAGCGGGACTTCTATCAATGAGCAGTTCTTC; CDR3: CASTRTSGTSINEQFF
V: TRBV20-1; size: few; J: TRBJ2-1; D: TRBD2; DNA: TGCAGTGCTAGAGCACGGGGGTGGAGGGACTATCTAGATGAGCAGTTCTTC; CDR3: CSARARGWRDYLDEQFF
V: TRBV7-6; size: -; J: TRBJ2-1; D: TRBD2; DNA: TGTGCCAGCAGCCCCCAGGCCCTAGCGGGAGAGCAGTTCTTC; CDR3: CASSPQALAGEQFF
V: TRBV7-2; size: few; J: TRBJ2-4; D: -; DNA: TGTGCCAGCAGCTTATCGAGCGGACTAGCCAAAAACATTCAGTACTTC; CDR3: CASSLSSGLAKNIQYF
V: TRBV29-1; size: many; J: TRBJ2-7; D: -; DNA: TGCAGCGCCCTGGACGTAACCTACGAGCAGTACTTC; CDR3: CSALDVTYEQYF
V: TRBV11-2; size: few; J: TRBJ1-2; D: -; DNA: TGTGCCAGCAGCTTAGCATCTGTAGGAAGGGGTCTTCTGCACTATGGCTACACCTTC; CDR3: CASSLASVGRGLLHYGYTF
V: TRBV5-1; size: -; J: TRBJ2-7; D: -; DNA: TGCGCCAGCAGCTTTGAGTGGCACCCCACGACCTACGAGCAGTACTTC; CDR3: CASSFEWHPTTYEQYF
V: TRBV27; size: -; J: TRBJ2-2; D: TRBD1; DNA: TGTGCCAGCAGTTTGGACAGGTCTTTCCCCGGGGAGCTGTTTTTT; CDR3: CASSLDRSFPGELFF
V: TRBV5-1; size: -; J: TRBJ2-1; D: TRBD2; DNA: TGCGCCAGCAGCCCGGGCGTAGCCCGTTCTAGCGGGAGCTATGAGCAGTTCTTC; CDR3: CASSPGVARSSGSYEQFF
V: TRBV7-3; size: -; J: TRBJ2-2; D: TRBD1; DNA: TGTGCCAGCAGCTCAAAGACAGGGACCTACACCGGGGAGCTGTTTTTT; CDR3: CASSSKTGTYTGELFF
V: TRBV7-2; size: few; J: TRBJ1-5; D: -; DNA: TGTGCCAGCAGCTTAGTGGATAGCAATCAGCCCCAGCATTTT; CDR3: CASSLVDSNQPQHF
V: TRBV2; size: -; J: TRBJ2-2; D: -; DNA: TGTGCCAGCAGTGAAGGTTCGAACACCGGGGAGCTGTTTTTT; CDR3: CASSEGSNTGELFF
V: TRBV4-2; size: many; J: TRBJ2-2; D: TRBD1; DNA: TGTGCCAGCAGCCAAGGGGACAGGGACACCGGGGAGCTGTTTTTT; CDR3: CASSQGDRDTGELFF
V: TRBV7-2; size: -; J: TRBJ2-1; D: -; DNA: TGTGCCAGCAGCCCCGCGAAAGTAGCTGAACAGTTCTTC; CDR3: CASSPAKVAEQFF
V: TRBV6-1; size: -; J: TRBJ2-1; D: TRBD2; DNA: TGTGCCAGCAGTCCACCGGGACTAGCGGGAGGGAGTGAGCAGTTCTTC; CDR3: CASSPPGLAGGSEQFF
V: TRBV6-6; size: few; J: TRBJ2-7; D: -; DNA: TGTGGTTGCCAATACGAGCAGTACTTC; CDR3: CGCQYEQYF
V: TRBV6-1; size: many; J: TRBJ1-1; D: -; DNA: TGTGCCAGCAGCGCAGTTCGCCTGAACACTGAAGCTTTCTTT; CDR3: CASSAVRLNTEAFF
V: TRBV19; size: few; J: TRBJ2-1; D: -; DNA: TGTGCCAGTAGTATTGGGCTAGAATACAATGAGCAGTTCTTC; CDR3: CASSIGLEYNEQFF
V: TRBV19; size: -; J: TRBJ2-5; D: -; DNA: TGTGCCAGTAGTACCCAGGGGAGACAAGAGACCCAGTACTTC; CDR3: CASSTQGRQETQYF